Presented here are 30 T cell receptor beta chains from one specimen sequenced in a study of monozygotic twins with inflammatory bowel disease. From its re-call of the 5' RACE reads, TCRdb lists each CDR3 protein once, without DNA. The specimen's table records around 100,000 distinct CDR3 sequences. Specimen: blood. Source of these receptors: a human donor with ulcerative colitis or Crohn's disease, or a healthy co-twin of an affected twin (not recorded which).

The gene calls are TRBV3-1 and TRBJ2-1; TCRdb proposes TRBD1, but this gene call is untestable without DNA. The CDR3 length is 14 residues. Per the germline V gene, CDR1 is LGHDT and CDR2 is YNNKEL (reference sequence). The CDR3 region is CASSGTGAYNEQFF.

V and J are TRBV20-1 and TRBJ1-4; TCRdb outputs TRBD1, but without DNA this stays unchecked. This CDR3 is 18 amino acids long. Germline-derived CDR1 and CDR2 are DFQATT and SNEGSKA (reference sequence). The CDR3 region is CSVGERLGPGQVNEKLFF.

The V gene is TRBV7-2, the J gene TRBJ2-4; the TRBD1 assignment by TCRdb is unverifiable without DNA. The CDR3 loop spans 16 amino acids. The germline V gene encodes CDR1 SGHTA and CDR2 FQGNSA. The CDR3 sequence: CASSLGSGGGGNIQYF.

The rearrangement uses TRBV12-3 or TRBV12-4 and TRBJ2-7. The CDR3 runs to 15 residues. CDR3 protein: CASSRSGSSSYEQYF.

The gene calls are TRBV4-3 and TRBJ1-1; the D call of TRBD1 rests on TCRdb alone, since no DNA is present to check it. Germline V gives CDR1 LGHNA, CDR2 YSLEER. This CDR3 region has 15 residues. This chain's CDR3 is CASSQDWQGNTEAFF.

This chain connects TRBV28 to TRBJ1-6; the D call from TCRdb, TRBD1, cannot be confirmed without DNA. The CDR3 is 14 amino acids. From germline, CDR1 is MDHEN and CDR2 SYDVKM. The CDR3 loop is CASSQGQGNSPLHF.

The rearrangement links TRBV7-2 to TRBJ2-1; checking the TCRdb D call of TRBD1 is not possible without DNA. Germline CDR1 is SGHTA and CDR2 is FQGNSA. This CDR3 has 16 amino acids. CDR3 loop: CASSLIVVGAGDEQFF.

This CDR3 reads CSAKRGGETQYF. The chain has TRBV20-1 and TRBJ2-5; checking the TCRdb D call of TRBD2 is not possible without DNA. Per germline, CDR1 DFQATT and CDR2 SNEGSKA (reference sequence). This CDR3 is built from 12 residues.

Here the CDR3 reads CASSPLQDGELFF. The rearrangement uses TRBV5-1 and TRBJ2-2; TCRdb picks TRBD1, but there is no DNA to check that call. The CDR3 runs to 13 residues. Germline V gene lookup returns CDR1 SGHRS and CDR2 YFSETQ.

V and J are TRBV29-1 and TRBJ2-7. The CDR3 has 11 amino acids. The germline V gene encodes CDR1 SQVTM and CDR2 ANQGSEA. This CDR3 reads CSVWWGSEQYF.

This chain connects TRBV7-2 to TRBJ2-4; the TRBD2 assignment by TCRdb is unverifiable without DNA. The CDR3 loop spans 16 amino acids. The germline gives CDR1 SGHTA, CDR2 FQGNSA. The chain's CDR3 is CASSLVRTSGRDIQYF.

The V call is TRBV5-1, the J call TRBJ1-1; the TCRdb call, TRBD1, lacks DNA for checking. Germline V gene data show CDR1 as SGHRS and CDR2 as YFSETQ. The CDR3 sequence is 13 residues long. CDR3 in amino acids: CASSLGGRTEAFF.

This rearrangement joins TRBV18 to TRBJ2-3; TCRdb's assignment of TRBD1 cannot be checked, as there is no DNA. In germline, CDR1 is KGHSH, CDR2 LQKENI. This CDR3 has 13 amino acids. Here the CDR3 reads CASSPRETDTQYF.

The chain carries TRBV5-1 and TRBJ2-1; TCRdb gives TRBD1 as the D gene, but with no DNA this cannot be confirmed. The CDR3 totals 15 residues. Germline V gene lookup returns CDR1 SGHRS and CDR2 YFSETQ. The CDR3 reads CASTNSGLSYNEQFF.

V is TRBV19 and J is TRBJ2-3; the D call of TRBD2 rests on TCRdb alone, since no DNA is present to check it. This CDR3 contains 16 residues. Per the germline V gene, CDR1 is LNHDA and CDR2 is SQIVND (reference sequence). CDR3 loop: CASMEASGKLTDTQYF.

CDR3 protein: CSVDRNSIQYF. The rearrangement joins TRBV29-1 to TRBJ2-4. The CDR3 is 11 amino acids. Germline CDR1 reads SQVTM; CDR2 reads ANQGSEA.

The V and J genes are TRBV12-3 or TRBV12-4 and TRBJ1-6. The CDR3 sequence is 13 residues long. CDR3 in amino acids: CASWSFYNSPLHF.

CDR3 residues: CSAPRGQSYEQYF. The rearrangement links TRBV20-1 to TRBJ2-7; no DNA is available, so the TRBD1 call from TCRdb remains unchecked. Germline CDR1 is DFQATT and CDR2 is SNEGSKA (reference sequence). The length of the CDR3 is 13 residues.

This chain connects TRBV6-5 to TRBJ2-5; the D call of TRBD1 rests on TCRdb alone, since no DNA is present to check it. This CDR3 is built from 14 residues. Germline values: CDR1 MNHEY, CDR2 SVGAGI. The CDR3 here is CASSYDRGEETQYF.

CDR3 residues: CSAGTSPQQYF. The chain carries TRBV20-1 and TRBJ2-7; TCRdb selects TRBD2, and the lack of DNA leaves this call unchecked. This CDR3 spans 11 amino acids. CDR1 is DFQATT and CDR2 is SNEGSKA in the germline V gene (reference sequence).

The J gene is TRBJ1-5, the V gene TRBV7-2. This CDR3 has 14 amino acids. Germline-derived CDR1 and CDR2 are SGHTA and FQGNSA. The chain's CDR3 is CASSRRLENQPQHF.

V is TRBV4-3 and J is TRBJ2-1; TCRdb names TRBD2, which stays unverified in the absence of DNA. Germline values: CDR1 LGHNA, CDR2 YSLEER. The CDR3 length is 12 residues. The CDR3 sequence is CASSQDRRTPVF.

J is TRBJ2-2 and V is TRBV3-1; without DNA, the TCRdb call of TRBD2 cannot be checked. CDR1 is LGHDT, CDR2 YNNKEL, per germline (reference sequence). The CDR3 sequence is 14 residues long. Here the CDR3 reads CASSQTVTTGELFF.

This sequence joins TRBV6-5 and TRBJ2-1. Germline CDR1 MNHEY, CDR2 SVGAGI. The CDR3 runs 15 residues. The CDR3 sequence is CASSYRPGSKNEQFF.

The chain combines TRBV7-2 with TRBJ2-3. This CDR3 contains 14 residues. Per germline, CDR1 SGHTA and CDR2 FQGNSA. The CDR3 is CASSYRRFTDTQYF. Full variable domain (remainder filled in from reference TRBV7-2 and TRBJ2-3): GAGVSQSPSNKVTEKGKDVELRCDPISGHTALYWYRQSLGQGLEFLIYFQGNSAPDKSGLPSDRFSAERTGGSVSTLTIQRTQQEDSAVYLCASSYRRFTDTQYFGPGTRLTVL.

The rearrangement links TRBV4-2 to TRBJ2-7; the TCRdb call, TRBD2, lacks DNA for checking. Looked up from germline, CDR1 is LGHNA and CDR2 is YNFKEQ. The CDR3 runs 16 residues. CDR3 region: CASSQGSGRRLAEQYF.

The CDR3 here is CASSLGQEGADTQYF. The chain joins TRBV5-1 to TRBJ2-3; TCRdb reports TRBD2, a call that lacks DNA to check it against. The CDR3 is made up of 15 amino acids. The germline CDR1 and CDR2 sequences are SGHRS and YFSETQ.

The chain employs TRBV20-1 and TRBJ2-2; the D call from TCRdb, TRBD2, cannot be confirmed without DNA. Looked up from germline, CDR1 is DFQATT and CDR2 is SNEGSKA (reference sequence). This CDR3 has 15 amino acids. CDR3 sequence: CSARDPGTSAGELFF.

The chain uses TRBV29-1 and TRBJ2-1; the D call from TCRdb, TRBD2, cannot be confirmed without DNA. This CDR3 contains 17 residues. Germline lookup yields CDR1 SQVTM and CDR2 ANQGSEA. The CDR3 sequence is CSVEGLASVSSYNEQFF.

This chain connects TRBV7-3 to TRBJ2-3; the TRBD1 assignment by TCRdb is unverifiable without DNA. The germline V gene encodes CDR1 SGHTA and CDR2 FQGTGA. The CDR3 contains 16 residues. The CDR3 reads CASSLYGTGGVDTQYF.